What follows is one TCR beta chain and its context. It lacks a known antigen. No base-level quality is on record; no much larger clone is a single base apart. The cohort comprised several hundred healthy bone marrow donors. At the time of sampling, all cohort members were nominally healthy, though unrecorded immune exposures were likely present. The donor tested CMV seronegative, placing the donor among the roughly 400 seronegative members of the cohort. A peripheral blood sample was collected from each donor, and TCR beta sequencing was performed on peripheral blood mononuclear cells. Genomic DNA extraction from the blood cell samples was performed with the Qiagen DNeasy Blood Extraction Kit. Based on the germline V gene, the CDR1 and CDR2 sequences are SGDLS and YYNGEE. Trimming takes 3 bases off V and 0 bases off J; junction bases not matched to a gene: 6. From its cysteine to its phenylalanine, the CDR3 spans 16 amino acids. Only the CDR3 portion is preserved as DNA: 48 bases, with reading frame beginning at the first base.

This specimen comes from a study of cytomegalovirus exposure and HLA in healthy donors (dated by TCRdb to about 2017). In terms of the full investigation: An earlier analysis of some 600 of the donors reported approximately 260 Gb of sequence data and around 110 million unique TCR beta sequences obtained from about 179 million T cells. An early release covering about 600 HLA-typed donors comprised roughly 300 gigabases of sequencing data and roughly 85 million unique TCR sequences. HLA typing included class I and class II loci at four-digit resolution. On average, around 230,000 unique TCR beta nucleotide sequences were sequenced per donor among 350 to 400 genotyped donors of the cohort, with 15% to 20% of those sequences being non-productive. The study used immunosequencing to profile the T cell repertoires of around 600 subjects and linked those repertoires to cytomegalovirus serostatus. Roughly five DR-DQ haplotypes were treated as single units for association and clustering because of strong linkage in the cohort. In a later analysis, previously published TCR beta repertoires from roughly 710 donors were re-analyzed and high-resolution HLA genotyping was added so that TCR occurrence patterns could be studied. An earlier analysis of several hundred of the donors applied high-throughput TCR beta sequencing to assess whether each TCR beta V gene segment acted as functional or pseudogenic. A separate validation cohort of approximately 120 different subjects was used in addition to the 666-subject first cohort. High-throughput TCR immunosequencing, statistical association of individual TCRs with disease status, and machine learning were combined to predict cytomegalovirus infection status. A later genetic analysis took genome-wide SNP genotypes for about three fifths of the roughly 700 donors and used that subset as a discovery cohort. The number of typed donors differed by locus: roughly 629-630 for A, B, C, DRB1 and DQB1; approximately 540 for DQA1; around 580 for DPA1; and some 470 for DPB1. Every repertoire in the discovery cohort had been generated on one and the same sequencing platform. Of the roughly 400 genotyped donors, approximately 80% fell in the genetic ancestry cluster associated with self-reported Caucasian donors. Donor age, sex, ethnicity and CMV serostatus were compiled alongside the repertoire data. The study aimed to test whether signatures of past pathogen exposure could be identified by cataloging public T cell receptors. Rather than using new phenotypic data, the later analysis identified candidate immune exposures from TCR beta sequences and from how often those sequences occurred across donors.

The receptor library was made with the immunoSEQ multiplex PCR assay. The multiplex PCR relied on a mix of 60 forward primers for TCR Vbeta segments and 13 reverse primers for TCR Jbeta segments. Amplification of the CDR3 region of rearranged TCR beta genes was performed with a multiplex PCR assay on genomic DNA. On the Illumina HiSeq System, the amplified TCR beta libraries were sequenced as 87-base-pair reads. The paper's data handling went like this. A later analysis tallied roughly 80 million unique TCR beta chains across the 640 or so repertoires, and around 9.9 million of those chains were shared by two or more donors. A nearest-neighbor algorithm error-corrected the raw reads and collapsed the reads into unique sequences, merging closely related sequences to remove PCR and sequencing errors. CDR3 sequences were aligned to IMGT reference sequences to assign V, D and J gene segments. For a sequence to be retained, a match of at least six nucleotides was required to both a V gene segment and a J gene segment. Rearrangements were called productive when the CDR3 lacked stop codons and stayed in frame with V and J; all others were non-productive. Following IMGT convention, CDR3 was defined as the stretch from the second conserved V-encoded cysteine up to the conserved J-encoded phenylalanine. Sequences without an unambiguous match to a single V gene segment were excluded from the earlier analysis of approximately 560 of the donors. In an earlier analysis of approximately 590 of the donors, a V segment was called functional when productive rearrangements were above 56.7%, and segregating when the standard deviation between donors exceeded 5%. A statistical classification framework was built to diagnose cytomegalovirus status from the catalog of TCR beta chain sequences. A later analysis assigned V and J genes by comparing TCR nucleotide sequences with IMGT/GENE-DB human TR gene sequences. Using the TCRdist pipeline, a later analysis assigned CDR3 sequences along with most-parsimonious VDJ recombination scenarios. In a later analysis, every TCR beta chain was defined by the combination of its CDR3 amino acid sequence and its V-gene family, and reads without a unique V-gene family were dropped. To address suspected cross-contamination and a sequencing artifact, a later analysis removed 592 highly shared, low-generation-probability nucleotide sequences. In a later analysis, a clonal expansion index for each public chain was calculated from normalized within-repertoire ranks of inferred template counts. In a later analysis, generation probabilities were computed with a VDJ recombination model fitted to out-of-frame rearrangements, and the resulting probabilities were checked against IGoR. Hypergeometric tests were used in a later analysis to score TCR-TCR, TCR-HLA and TCR-CMV co-occurrence, with a repertoire-size bias correction applied to the TCR pairs. To estimate false discovery rates, a later analysis permuted the HLA or CMV assignments 20 times. In a later analysis, co-occurring TCRs were grouped using DBSCAN, and TCRdist sequence similarity was added for clustering within HLA-allele-positive subsets. For co-occurrence clustering, repertoires with fewer than 30,000 or more than 120,000 public chains were excluded, along with 5 or 6 repertoires with anomalous nucleotide sharing. Drawn from immuneACCESS, this table holds only the in-frame rearrangements with V and J called that TCRdb kept. Clones are partly lost; checked studies trace under half to an unresolved V gene and leave the rest unexplained. V, J and clone size were drawn from that table, and D and trimming were deduced from the DNA. The sample table records over 100,000 clones; approximately 87% of these occur just once. The ten largest clones add up to 1.5% of the sample.

On the study overall, not on this receptor specifically: The authors suggested that the approach could potentially be generalized to other disease states and immunological phenotypes. Linkage disequilibrium might explain the correlated functional status among segregating V segments, but an unknown experimental factor could not be ruled out. According to a later analysis, TCR association rates differed among HLA loci, with DRB1 alleles showing the most associated TCRs and HLA-C alleles showing the fewest. In vitro tests confirmed that a few of the cytomegalovirus-associated TCR beta chains recognize cytomegalovirus antigens. In a later genetic analysis, a missense DCLRE1C variant was associated with V-gene and J-gene trimming of TCR beta chains, and the association was replicated in an independent cohort. A later genetic analysis reported fewer N-insertions in productive TCRs among donors in an Asian-associated ancestry cluster than the roughly 620-donor mean. Some IMGT-functional V segments, including TRBV6-2 and TRBV6-3, could not be told apart with the 87-base-pair reads, so those segments were excluded. About 17 rarely observed V segments, including chromosome 9 orphons, were excluded from the earlier analysis of just under 600 of the donors because counts were too low. A further reported finding was that TCR beta sequences accurately predicted the HLA-A and HLA-B alleles for most subjects in the first cohort. Because HLA typing was missing for some donors at each locus, association tests included only the typed subset. In an earlier analysis of 587 of the donors, most TCR beta V segments were observed in productive rearrangements about 90% or about 30% of the time, broadly matching IMGT annotations. Across donors, most TCR sequences were observed very rarely, whereas some public TCRs were present in many individuals. Most CMV-associated TCR beta chains appeared to be HLA-restricted in a later analysis, and the HLA associations seemed to be driven largely by CMV exposure. Assigning TCR associations to individual alleles was difficult when HLA alleles, especially DR and DQ, strongly co-occurred. This cohort had only TCR beta chains sequenced, and the lack of alpha or paired-chain data limited which features could be detected. In a later analysis, HLA-associated TCR beta chains were found to be more clonally expanded and to have lower generation probabilities than equally common non-associated chains. The only immune exposure information available for the cohort was CMV serostatus. A later analysis associated about 17,000 TCR beta sequences with specific HLA alleles at a false discovery rate of 0.05. A group of highly shared sequence variants was considered likely to be a technical artifact of the sequencing pipeline. In both the original and validation cohorts, the classifier was reported to diagnose cytomegalovirus status with high specificity and sensitivity. The study listed 150 to 200 TCR beta chains as associated with cytomegalovirus. A later analysis reported that several top co-occurrence clusters appeared linked to parvovirus B19, influenza, CMV and Epstein-Barr virus. Roughly uniform sequencing depth across donors was assumed in presence/absence analyses, although this assumption may not hold.

The material sequenced was PBMCs. The V gene is TRBV9 and the J gene is TRBJ2-7, with 10 bases aligning to TRBD2. This TCR derives from a man aged 35 to 55 in good health and CMV-seronegative. The DNA sequence is as follows: TGTGCCAGCAGCGCACCAACTAGCGGGGCCTCCTACGAGCAGTACTTC. It translates to CASSAPTSGASYEQYF. With the rest looked up from the reference TRBV9 and TRBJ2-7 genes rather than sequenced, the full variable domain is DSGVTQTPKHLITATGQRVTLRCSPRSGDLSVYWYQQSLDQGLQFLIQYYNGEERAKGNILERFSAQQFPDLHSELNLSSLELGDSALYFCASSAPTSGASYEQYFGPGTRLTVT.